This TCR beta chain was found in a study of blood T cell repertoires in COVID-19. The wider study: COVID-19 samples from acute and convalescent phases originated in the United States, Italy and Spain.

Participants, about 18 to 90 years old, spanned about two dozen US areas. Cohorts were assigned according to the clinical history that participants reported. What the recovered Cohort 3 donors had was two negative PCRs, clearance, or symptom resolution. CDR3 length equals 19 residues. Germline-derived CDR1 and CDR2 are SGDLS and YYNGEE. V lost 4 bases and J lost 1; bases outside the gene matches: 15. Measured with immunoSEQ multiplex PCR; TCRdb has only the in-frame clones, and not every one. The data show 310,000 or so clones, about nine tenths seen once. The chain couples TRBV9 to TRBJ2-4; TRBD1 agrees at 9 bases. Sample: PBMCs or T cells enriched from blood (not recorded which). This TCR was recovered from a woman aged 25 to 39 who had recovered from COVID-19. The CDR3 sequence: CASSPPGGQGGFAKNIQYF. CDR3 DNA: TGTGCCAGCAGCCCCCCTGGGGGACAGGGTGGGTTCGCCAAAAACATTCAGTACTTC.